The 9 T cell receptor beta chains below were found in one sample sequenced in a study of molecular identifiers for immune sequencing clone quantification (dated by TCRdb to 2016 to 2018). The library was prepared using PCR. The data were produced on a NextSeq 500. TCRdb trimmed the raw reads at Q25, called clones with MiXCR and kept productive beta chains. Identical CDR3 protein sequences are pooled into one entry, listed with their most common genes and DNA. For this sample there are 40,000 to 65,000 distinct CDR3 sequences; 35% to 40% appear just once. Together, the top ten hold 3.8% of the sample. Material for sequencing was naive CD8+ T cells from blood, with Jurkat cell RNA spiked in. The label giving this sample's cell subset or site can be read as: FACS-sorted CD8+CD4-CCR7+CD45RA+ naive T cells. These receptors all stem from a human donor in good health. Some libraries in this study had Jurkat cell RNA spiked in.

Concerning this clonotype: The junction departs from the called germline gene at one end, perhaps through a read error. The chain carries TRBV28 and TRBJ1-4, with unresolved D. CDR1 is MDHEN and CDR2 is SYDVKM in the germline V gene. CDR3 size: 13 residues. CDR3 sequence: CASSPMWVEKLIF. The CDR3 DNA follows: TGTGCCAGCAGCCCTATGTGGGTTGAAAAACTGATTTTT.

This clonotype was detected once. One base away lies a much larger clone, so this may be a sequencing read error. This chain connects TRBV7-9 to TRBJ1-1; D may be TRBD1 (5 bases). Deletions cut 5 bases from V and 5 bases from J, with 21 bases between. CDR1 is SEHNR and CDR2 is FQNEAQ in the germline V gene (reference sequence). The CDR3 contains 16 residues. CDR3 coding DNA: TGTGCCAGCAGCATAGGTCCTTCTGGGGCGTTGACTGAAGCTTTCTTT. It specifies CASSIGPSGALTEAFF.

This clonotype was counted between two and nine times. This chain connects TRBV27 to TRBJ2-7, with D uncertain. The CDR3 runs 14 residues. The ends were cut back, 7 bases at V and 0 bases at J, with 13 bases in the middle. Germline V CDR1 and CDR2: MNHEY, SMNVEV (reference sequence). The CDR3 DNA follows: TGTGCCAGCACTCCATTTAGGACCTCCTACGAGCAGTACTTC. It is translated as CASTPFRTSYEQYF.

A word on this clonotype: Being one base from a much bigger clone, this may be a read error. The chain joins TRBV7-8 to TRBJ2-1, with 7 bases that match TRBD2. CDR3 size: 15 residues. CDR1 and CDR2 from the germline V gene are SGHVS and FQNEAQ. V gave up 4 bases and J gave up 6 bases; unmatched junction bases: 9. CDR3 nucleotides: TGTGCCAGCAGCTCCCCTTGGACTAGAAGCAATGAGCAGTTCTTC. Translated, it gives CASSSPWTRSNEQFF.

This clonotype was picked up a small number of times. In DNA, the CDR3 is TGTGCCAGCAGTCCCTCTATCGGCAGGTCCTCCTTCCTATATGGCTACACCTTC. This translates into CASSPSIGRSSFLYGYTF. The chain couples TRBV28 to TRBJ1-2; D is uncertain. This CDR3 is 18 amino acids long. Germline CDR1 MDHEN, CDR2 SYDVKM. Trimming left V 5 bases short and J 5 bases short, with 27 bases between.

This clonotype was detected a few times. V usage is TRBV5-1 and J usage is TRBJ1-1; D gene unclear. Trimming took off 0 bases at V and 5 bases at J, with 8 bases between the two ends. The CDR3 totals 13 residues. Germline V gives CDR1 SGHRS, CDR2 YFSETQ. CDR3 bases: TGCGCCAGCAGCTTGGAGAGTCGGACTGAAGCTTTCTTT. Its protein product is CASSLESRTEAFF.

This clonotype came up a few times. The rearrangement joins TRBV7-8 to TRBJ1-2; 7 bases agree with TRBD1. Germline assignment: CDR1 SGHVS and CDR2 FQNEAQ. The CDR3 has 14 amino acids. V was pared by 4 bases and J by 5 bases, with 7 bases of the junction left unmatched. Here the CDR3 DNA reads TGTGCCAGCAGCTCCTCCGGGACAGCTTATGGCTACACCTTC. Protein: CASSSSGTAYGYTF.

In the case of this clonotype: Just one base apart from a much larger clone, this may be a read error. The chain combines TRBV7-8 with TRBJ1-1; D is ambiguous. Germline V lookup: CDR1 SGHVS, CDR2 FQNEAQ. CDR3 length: 15 residues. Here the CDR3 reads CASCLYGRENTEAFF. The CDR3 nucleotides read TGTGCCAGCTGCTTATATGGGCGGGAGAACACTGAAGCTTTCTTT. The whole variable domain, filled in from reference TRBV7-8 and TRBJ1-1, reads GAGVSQSPRYKVAKRGQDVALRCDPISGHVSLFWYQQALGQGPEFLTYFQNEAQLDKSGLPSDRFFAERPEGSVSTLKIQRTQQEDSAVYLCASCLYGRENTEAFFGQGTRLTVV.

This clonotype was seen at least ten times. This chain connects TRBV20-1 to TRBJ2-7; D remains unclear. The V end lost 7 bases, the J end lost 2 bases, and 9 bases lay between the germline ends. Per germline, CDR1 DFQATT and CDR2 SNEGSKA (reference sequence). The CDR3 length is 11 residues. The CDR3 nucleotides are TGCAGTGTCAGACCAGCCTACGAGCAGTACTTC. This translates into CSVRPAYEQYF.